Listed below are T cell receptor beta chains from one sample, sequenced in a study of shared clonotypes between healthy human individuals. Clones were sequenced by immunoSEQ multiplex PCR, and TCRdb holds only the in-frame ones, with some missing. The sample records 2,500,000 or so clones, 80% to 95% being singletons. The sample was naive CD4+ T cells from PBMCs. The receptors here all came from a man younger than 35 in good health. Some clones in this sample may be carry-over from other donors' samples. The conserved cysteine and the conserved F or W are not part of the CDR3 here. A D gene is named only where the DNA matches it firmly.

D	J	V	CDR3
TRBD2	TRBJ2-3	TRBV28	ASSLAGGSTDTQY
TRBD1	TRBJ1-2	TRBV23-1	ASSHRDRGSNYGYT
TRBD2	TRBJ2-7	TRBV27	ASSRGFTAGASYEQY
TRBD2	TRBJ2-3	TRBV9	ASSAGLAAQY
.	TRBJ1-5	TRBV7-8	ASSIINSNQPQH
TRBD1	TRBJ2-2	TRBV7-3	ASRPTGTGSFRELF
TRBD1	TRBJ2-7	TRBV6-5	ASSFGWGQGLYEQY
TRBD1	TRBJ2-1	TRBV6-1	ASSGTGDIDEQF
TRBD1	TRBJ2-1	TRBV27	ASRDRNNEQF
.	TRBJ1-2	TRBV29-1	SVAGGVSSNYGYT
.	TRBJ2-7	TRBV6-1	ASSGERVPYEQY
.	TRBJ1-4	TRBV10-1	ASSASGQKEANEKLF
.	TRBJ2-7	TRBV2	ASKEAYEQY
TRBD1	TRBJ1-1	TRBV28	ASSQQQRQGVNTEAF
.	TRBJ2-6	TRBV5-1	ASSLAPLSGANVLT
.	TRBJ2-7	TRBV6-1	ASYGVHEQY
.	TRBJ1-3	TRBV28	ASSFWGGGALKENTIY
.	TRBJ1-3	TRBV18	ASSPTGPVSGNTIY
.	TRBJ2-3	TRBV29-1	SVGEGPTDTQY
.	TRBJ2-7	TRBV19	ASSNSFEQY
TRBD1	TRBJ2-7	TRBV2	ASRETGAGEQY
.	.	TRBV7-2	ASSLQAGGYPYEQY
.	TRBJ2-2	TRBV7-3	ASSSDTTGELF
TRBD2	TRBJ2-7	TRBV11-2	ASSLRQGLAGYYEQY
.	TRBJ2-7	TRBV14	ASSQGGYEQY
.	TRBJ1-2	TRBV5-6	ASSPTNLGMGGYT
TRBD1	TRBJ2-5	TRBV14	ASSQDLGQVQETQY
.	TRBJ1-4	TRBV7-8	ASSLGGTDEKLF
.	TRBJ1-1	TRBV5-8	ASSLQGTTEAF
TRBD2	TRBJ2-2	TRBV30	AWRGTSGIKYTGELF
TRBD1	TRBJ2-2	TRBV28	ASRQQGARNTGELF
TRBD1	TRBJ1-1	TRBV4-2	ASSQAPGTGPRTEAF
TRBD2	TRBJ2-1	TRBV28	ASSLRTSGKNEQF
.	TRBJ2-1	TRBV10-3	AISEVASEQF
.	TRBJ1-3	TRBV9	ASSVSDSSGNTIY
.	TRBJ2-3	TRBV7-2	ASSLDPLADTQY
.	TRBJ1-2	TRBV11-2	ASSLLGALGYGYT
.	TRBJ1-5	TRBV7-8	ASSRSRRGIDNQPQH
.	TRBJ1-5	TRBV5-5	ASSLSGTQPQH
.	TRBJ1-2	TRBV15	ATSREGSWSNYGYT
.	TRBJ2-3	TRBV7-8	ASSLKRSPDTQY
.	TRBJ1-2	TRBV27	ASSLLGVRGGYT
.	TRBJ2-7	TRBV4-2	ASSQVARDTDFRSRQY
.	TRBJ2-7	TRBV2	ASRTGTATYEQY
.	TRBJ1-1	TRBV6-1	ASMIWGYGF
.	TRBJ2-1	TRBV2	ASSDGDPQALF
.	TRBJ2-7	TRBV6-1	ASTGRIFYEQY
.	TRBJ2-5	TRBV28	ASRQARVETQY
.	TRBJ2-3	TRBV7-2	ASSLVRTDTQY